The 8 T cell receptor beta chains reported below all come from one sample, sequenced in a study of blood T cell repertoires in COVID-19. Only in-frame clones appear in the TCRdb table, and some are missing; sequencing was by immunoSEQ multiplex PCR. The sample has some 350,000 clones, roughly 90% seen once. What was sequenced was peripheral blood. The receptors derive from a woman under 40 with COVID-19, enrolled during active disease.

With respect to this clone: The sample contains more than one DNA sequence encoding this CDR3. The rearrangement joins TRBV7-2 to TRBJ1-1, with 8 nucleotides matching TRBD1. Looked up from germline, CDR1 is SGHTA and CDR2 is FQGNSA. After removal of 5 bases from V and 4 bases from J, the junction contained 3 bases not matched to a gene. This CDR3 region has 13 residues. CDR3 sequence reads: CASSPGQGTEAFF. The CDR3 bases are TGTGCCAGCAGCCCAGGACAGGGCACTGAAGCTTTCTTT.

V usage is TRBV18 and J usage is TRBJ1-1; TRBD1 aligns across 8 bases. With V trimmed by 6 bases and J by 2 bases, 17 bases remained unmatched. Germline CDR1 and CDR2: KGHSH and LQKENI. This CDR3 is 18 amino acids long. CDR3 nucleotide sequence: TGTGCCAGCTCCCCGAGGACAAGGGGACAGGCCGCAAACACTGAAGCTTTCTTT. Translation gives CASSPRTRGQAANTEAFF.

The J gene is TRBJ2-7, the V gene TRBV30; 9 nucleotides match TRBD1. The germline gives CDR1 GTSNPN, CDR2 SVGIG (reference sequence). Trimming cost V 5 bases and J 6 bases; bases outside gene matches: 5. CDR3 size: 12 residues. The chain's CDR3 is CAWEKGQGEQYV. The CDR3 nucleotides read TGTGCCTGGGAAAAGGGACAGGGCGAGCAGTACGTC.

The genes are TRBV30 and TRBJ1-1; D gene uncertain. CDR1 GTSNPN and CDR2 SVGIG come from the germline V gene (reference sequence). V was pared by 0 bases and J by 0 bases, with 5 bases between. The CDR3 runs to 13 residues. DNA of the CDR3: TGTGCCTGGAGTGTAGCCATGAACACTGAAGCTTTCTTT. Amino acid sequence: CAWSVAMNTEAFF. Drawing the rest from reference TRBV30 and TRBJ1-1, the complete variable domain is SQTIHQWPATLVQPVGSPLSLECTVEGTSNPNLYWYRQAAGRGLQLLFYSVGIGQISSEVPQNLSASRPQDRQFILSSKKLLLSDSGFYLCAWSVAMNTEAFFGQGTRLTVV.

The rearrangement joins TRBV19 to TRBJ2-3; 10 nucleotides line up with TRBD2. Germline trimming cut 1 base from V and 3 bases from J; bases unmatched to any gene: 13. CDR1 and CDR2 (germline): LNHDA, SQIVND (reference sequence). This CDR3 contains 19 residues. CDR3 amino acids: CASSIVGLAGVRATDTQYF. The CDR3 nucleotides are TGTGCCAGTAGTATAGTAGGGCTAGCGGGAGTACGGGCAACAGATACGCAGTATTTT.

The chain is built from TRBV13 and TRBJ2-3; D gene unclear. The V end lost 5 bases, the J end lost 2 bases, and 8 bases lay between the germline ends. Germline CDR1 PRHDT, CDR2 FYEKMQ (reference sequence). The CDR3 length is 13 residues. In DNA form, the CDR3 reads TGTGCCAGCAGCCCCGAGGCCACAGATACGCAGTATTTT. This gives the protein CASSPEATDTQYF. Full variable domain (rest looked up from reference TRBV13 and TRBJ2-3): AAGVIQSPRHLIKEKRETATLKCYPIPRHDTVYWYQQGPGQDPQFLISFYEKMQSDKGSIPDRFSAQQFSDYHSELNMSSLELGDSALYFCASSPEATDTQYFGPGTRLTVL.

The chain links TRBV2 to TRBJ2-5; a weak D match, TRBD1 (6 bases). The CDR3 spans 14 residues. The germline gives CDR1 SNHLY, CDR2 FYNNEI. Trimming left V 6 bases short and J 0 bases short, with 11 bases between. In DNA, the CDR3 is TGTGCCAGCAGGGCTACAGGGTACCAAGAGACCCAGTACTTC. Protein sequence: CASRATGYQETQYF.

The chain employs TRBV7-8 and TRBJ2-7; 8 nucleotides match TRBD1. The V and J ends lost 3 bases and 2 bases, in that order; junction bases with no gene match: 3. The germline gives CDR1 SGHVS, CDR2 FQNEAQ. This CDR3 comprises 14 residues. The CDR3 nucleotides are TGTGCCAGCAGCTTGGGGACAGGCACCTACGAGCAGTACTTC. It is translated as CASSLGTGTYEQYF.